This TCR beta chain is drawn from a study of T cells after yellow fever vaccination. This clonotype appeared a few times. What it binds is unknown. Regarding the study as a whole: Although most clonotypes did not, a small share appeared in both CD4 and CD8 compartments.

Template-switching 5'RACE yielded the TCR cDNA; a universal primer site and UMIs were added in the process. In TCRdb, the 5' RACE reads were re-called with MiXCR into one record per CDR3 protein. In the table there are under 600,000 distinct CDR3 sequences, about 13% of which are singletons. Sequencing used PBMCs, obtained on the day of the yellow fever booster vaccination. The origin of this receptor is a man between 25 and 39 years old who received the YFV17D yellow fever vaccine.

CDR3 protein: CAISEQGPLFEKLFF. The CDR3 nucleotides are TGTGCCATCAGTGAACAGGGGCCGCTGTTCGAAAAACTGTTTTTT. This chain links TRBV10-3 with TRBJ1-4, with TRBD1 matching over 7 bases. The V segment lost 3 bases and the J segment 8 bases; nucleotides outside the gene matches: 9. Per germline, CDR1 ENHRY and CDR2 SYGVKD. The CDR3 runs 15 residues.